This T cell receptor beta chain was sequenced in a study of monozygotic twins with inflammatory bowel disease. On this clonotype itself: As yet, its antigen is unknown.

UMIs containing a 6-nucleotide sample barcode were added via template switching. Researchers put TCRalpha and TCRbeta cDNA through two nested PCRs lasting approximately 16 and 9 cycles. TCRdb reworked the 5' RACE reads into one entry per CDR3 protein, no DNA. This repertoire includes tens of thousands of distinct CDR3 sequences. Regarding the study as a whole: No single strong signal or clonotype associated with IBD was supported.

Germline CDR1 reads SGHTA; CDR2 reads FQGTGA. CDR3 size: 14 residues. The sequencing input was blood. The chain uses TRBV7-3 and TRBJ2-1; the TCRdb call, TRBD2, lacks DNA for checking. This TCR came from a human donor with ulcerative colitis or Crohn's disease, or a healthy co-twin of an affected twin (not recorded which). CDR3 protein: CASSPRRDSNEQFF. The full variable domain, rest sourced from reference TRBV7-3 and TRBJ2-1, is GAGVSQTPSNKVTEKGKYVELRCDPISGHTALYWYRQSLGQGPEFLIYFQGTGAADDSGLPNDRFFAVRPEGSVSTLKIQRTERGDSAVYLCASSPRRDSNEQFFGPGTRLTVL.